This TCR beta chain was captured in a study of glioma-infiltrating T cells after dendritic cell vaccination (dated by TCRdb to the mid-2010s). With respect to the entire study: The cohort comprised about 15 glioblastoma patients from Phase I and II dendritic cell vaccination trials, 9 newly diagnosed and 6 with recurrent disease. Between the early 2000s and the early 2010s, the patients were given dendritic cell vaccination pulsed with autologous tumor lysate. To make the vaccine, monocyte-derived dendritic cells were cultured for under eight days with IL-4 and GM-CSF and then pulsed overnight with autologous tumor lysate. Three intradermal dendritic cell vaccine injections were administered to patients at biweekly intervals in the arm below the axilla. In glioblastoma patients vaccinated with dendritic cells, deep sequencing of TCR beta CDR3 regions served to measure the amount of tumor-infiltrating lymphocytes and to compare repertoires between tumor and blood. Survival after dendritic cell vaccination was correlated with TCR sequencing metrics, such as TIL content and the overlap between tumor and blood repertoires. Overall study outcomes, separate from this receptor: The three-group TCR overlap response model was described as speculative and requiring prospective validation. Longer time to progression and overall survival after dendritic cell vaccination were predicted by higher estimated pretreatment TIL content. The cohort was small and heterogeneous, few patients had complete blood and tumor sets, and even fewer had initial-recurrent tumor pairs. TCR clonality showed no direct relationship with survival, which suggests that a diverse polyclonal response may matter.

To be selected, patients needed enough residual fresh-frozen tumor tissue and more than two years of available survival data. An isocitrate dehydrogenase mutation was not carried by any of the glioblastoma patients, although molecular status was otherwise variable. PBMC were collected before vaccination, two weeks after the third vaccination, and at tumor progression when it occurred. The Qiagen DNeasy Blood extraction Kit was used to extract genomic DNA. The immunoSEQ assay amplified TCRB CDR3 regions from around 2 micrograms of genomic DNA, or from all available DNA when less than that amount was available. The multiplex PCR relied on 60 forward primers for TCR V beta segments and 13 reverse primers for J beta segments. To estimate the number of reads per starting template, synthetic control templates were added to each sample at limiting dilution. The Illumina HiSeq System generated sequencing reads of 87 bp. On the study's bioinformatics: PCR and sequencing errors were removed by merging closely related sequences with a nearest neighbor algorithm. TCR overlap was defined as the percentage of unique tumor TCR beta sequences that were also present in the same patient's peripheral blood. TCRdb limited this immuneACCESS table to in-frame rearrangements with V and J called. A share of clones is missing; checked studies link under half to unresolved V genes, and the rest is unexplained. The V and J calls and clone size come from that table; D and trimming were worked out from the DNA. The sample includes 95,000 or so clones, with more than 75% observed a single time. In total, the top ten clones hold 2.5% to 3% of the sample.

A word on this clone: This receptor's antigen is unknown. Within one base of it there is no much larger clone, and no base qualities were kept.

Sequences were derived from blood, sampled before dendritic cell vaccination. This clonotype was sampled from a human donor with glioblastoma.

The CDR3 loop reads CASSIRQGSYEQYF. The DNA reads TGTGCCAGTAGTATCCGTCAGGGGAGCTACGAGCAGTACTTC. This sequence uses TRBV19 and TRBJ2-7; 6 matching bases give a weak D call of TRBD1. For CDR1 and CDR2, the germline V gene (reference sequence) lists LNHDA and SQIVND. Taken from cysteine to phenylalanine, the CDR3 has 14 residues. The entry retains the CDR3 DNA only, 42 bases that are in frame from base 1. V loses 3 bases of germline sequence and J loses 3 bases, and the interval between the two ends is 12 bases.